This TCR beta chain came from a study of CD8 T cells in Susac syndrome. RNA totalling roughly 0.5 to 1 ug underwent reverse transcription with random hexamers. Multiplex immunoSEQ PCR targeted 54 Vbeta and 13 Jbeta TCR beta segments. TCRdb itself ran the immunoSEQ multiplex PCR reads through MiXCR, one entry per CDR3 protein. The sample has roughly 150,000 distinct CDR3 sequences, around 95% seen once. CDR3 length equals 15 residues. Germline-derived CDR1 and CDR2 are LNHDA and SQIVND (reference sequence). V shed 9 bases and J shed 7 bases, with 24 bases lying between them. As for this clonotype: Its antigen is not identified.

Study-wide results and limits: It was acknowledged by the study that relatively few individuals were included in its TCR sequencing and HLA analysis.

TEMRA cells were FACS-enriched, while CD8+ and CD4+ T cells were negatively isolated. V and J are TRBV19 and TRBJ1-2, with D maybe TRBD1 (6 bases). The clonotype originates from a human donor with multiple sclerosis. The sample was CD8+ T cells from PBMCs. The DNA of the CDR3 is TGTGCCAGCTCAACGCACCTGGGCAGGGGTGGTGGCTACACCTTC. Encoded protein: CASSTHLGRGGGYTF.